This TCR beta chain was profiled in a study of PD-L1 blockade in urothelial cancer. Study background: Blood was evaluated 3 weeks (second dose) and 6 weeks after therapy began. Blood-derived samples held a median around 140,000 T cells. Broader study findings: Tumor-associated clones in blood expanded more at 3 weeks in durable-benefit patients.

As regards this clone: Its antigen is not identified.

TCRdb's table, derived via immunoSEQ multiplex PCR, lists solely in-frame clones and lacks some. The sample includes fewer than 60,000 clones, around 84% of them seen just once. Documented time point: pretreatment peripheral blood. Trimming removed 4 bases from V and 7 bases from J; junction bases left unmatched: 9. The CDR3 has 14 amino acids. Germline V gives CDR1 MNHNS, CDR2 SASEGT. This receptor was taken from a man between 65 and 85 years old with urothelial cancer. Here the sequenced sample was PBMCs, taken around atezolizumab (anti-PD-L1) treatment. The genes are TRBV6-1 and TRBJ1-2, with 7 bases that match TRBD1. The CDR3 coding sequence is TGTGCCAGCAGTGTAGACAGGGTCGGGCGTGGCTACACCTTC. This codes for CASSVDRVGRGYTF.